This T cell receptor beta chain derives from a study of cytomegalovirus exposure and HLA in healthy donors. Study results and limitations: Later examination showed HLA-associated TCR beta chains had greater clonal expansion than equally common others. A missense variant in DCLRE1C was later tied to TCR beta V- and J-gene trimming. A later analysis linked 15,000 to 20,000 TCR beta sequences to HLA alleles at 0.05 false discovery rate.

With 4 bases clipped from V and 3 bases from J, the junction kept 4 bases outside the gene matches. The CDR3 has 15 amino acids. Germline values: CDR1 SGHNT, CDR2 YENEEA. To note about this clone: The antigen is undetermined.

With 60 Vbeta and 13 Jbeta primers, the PCR was carried out. TCRdb keeps only in-frame clones here, not all; method: immunoSEQ multiplex PCR. The sample lists about 170,000 clones, just over 75% seen once, with approximately 1.5% in the top ten. J is TRBJ2-1 and V is TRBV11-3; 9 bases fit TRBD2. The TCR comes from a woman aged 25-40 years in good health and CMV-seropositive. Sequenced material: PBMCs. The CDR3 sequence: CASSSGTSLYNEQFF. In DNA form, the CDR3 reads TGTGCCAGCAGCTCCGGGACTAGCCTCTACAATGAGCAGTTCTTC.